The rows below give T cell receptor beta chains drawn from one sample of a study of T cells after somatic rescue of genetic block. The table came from immunoSEQ multiplex PCR; TCRdb's copy has only in-frame clones and leaves some out. This sample has some 90,000 clones, with about 87% found just once. The sequencing input was peripheral blood mononuclear cells (PBMCs). All receptors come from a woman under 30. Both conserved end residues are part of each CDR3. The D gene is left open where the match is weak. Only some rows state a clone size, as once, few, many or a class for expanded clones.

>-|TRBJ1-2|-|TRBV11-2
CASSLVFRRYTF
TGTGCCAGCAGCTTAGTATTTCGGCGCTACACCTTC
>-|TRBJ1-5|-|TRBV29-1
CSVGAGNQPQHF
TGCAGCGTGGGTGCGGGCAATCAGCCCCAGCATTTT
>-|TRBJ2-7|-|TRBV7-3
CASSQGSGVSYEQYF
TGTGCCAGCAGCCAGGGGTCAGGGGTCTCCTACGAGCAGTACTTC
>-|TRBJ1-1|-|TRBV28
CASSFHHTNHEAFF
TGTGCCAGCAGTTTTCATCATACCAATCACGAAGCTTTCTTT
>-|TRBJ2-2|-|TRBV5-1
CASSLVPTSAGELFF
TGCGCCAGCAGCTTGGTCCCAACTAGTGCTGGGGAGCTGTTTTTT
>-|TRBJ2-3|-|TRBV11-2
CASSSWTKDTDTQYF
TGTGCCAGCAGCTCATGGACTAAAGACACAGATACGCAGTATTTT
>TRBD1|TRBJ1-2|-|TRBV7-2
CASRKGGTEKFQGYTF
TGTGCCAGCAGGAAAGGAGGGACAGAGAAGTTTCAAGGCTACACCTTC
>TRBD2|TRBJ2-7|-|TRBV6-5
CASGLVYEQYF
TGTGCCAGCGGACTAGTTTACGAGCAGTACTTC
>-|TRBJ2-5|-|TRBV6-1
CASTTRGETQYF
TGTGCCAGCACGACGAGGGGGGAGACCCAGTACTTC
>-|TRBJ1-1|-|TRBV7-6
CASRSLGATEAFF
TGTGCCAGCAGGAGTCTTGGTGCCACTGAAGCTTTCTTT
>-|TRBJ2-3|-|TRBV9
CASSVGWRADTQYF
TGTGCCAGCAGCGTAGGCTGGCGGGCAGATACGCAGTATTTT
>TRBD2|TRBJ2-7|-|TRBV19
CASTPSPGGPEQYF
TGTGCCAGTACCCCCAGTCCGGGAGGGCCCGAGCAGTACTTC
>-|TRBJ1-1|-|TRBV27
CASSLRRGASEEAFF
TGTGCCAGCAGTCTCCGACGGGGGGCCTCAGAAGAAGCTTTCTTT
>TRBD1|TRBJ1-4|-|TRBV19
CASSYYGTDNEKLFF
TGTGCCAGTAGTTATTACGGGACAGATAATGAAAAACTGTTTTTT
>TRBD2|TRBJ2-5|-|TRBV9
CASSPRLAGGQETQYF
TGTGCCAGCAGCCCCCGACTAGCGGGAGGTCAGGAGACCCAGTACTTC
>-|TRBJ1-2|-|TRBV29-1
CSVEAAGYGYTF
TGCAGCGTTGAAGCCGCTGGCTATGGCTACACCTTC
>-|TRBJ1-5|-|TRBV27
CASAGPKNQPQHF
TGTGCCAGCGCGGGGCCAAAAAATCAGCCCCAGCATTTT
>-|TRBJ1-2|-|TRBV30
CASHLGARYGYTF
TGTGCTTCGCACCTCGGAGCCCGCTATGGCTACACCTTC
>-|TRBJ2-7|-|TRBV15
CATSREVHDEQYF
TGTGCCACCAGCAGAGAAGTCCACGACGAGCAGTACTTC
>-|TRBJ1-4|-|TRBV5-1
CASSLVSTPNEKLFF
TGCGCCAGCAGCTTGGTTAGTACACCGAATGAAAAACTGTTTTTT
>TRBD2|TRBJ2-7|-|TRBV29-1
CSVEDGEKAGVAHEQYF
TGCAGCGTTGAAGATGGAGAGAAAGCGGGAGTCGCCCACGAGCAGTACTTC
>-|TRBJ2-1|-|TRBV18
CASSPRDRVEQFF
TGTGCCAGCTCACCACGAGACCGGGTTGAGCAGTTCTTC
>-|TRBJ1-1|-|TRBV15
CATSRAILNTEAFF
TGTGCCACCAGCAGAGCTATACTGAACACTGAAGCTTTCTTT
>-|TRBJ2-6|-|TRBV28
CASSFSAAGANVLTF
TGTGCCAGCAGTTTTTCTGCCGCTGGGGCCAACGTCCTGACTTTC
>-|TRBJ1-1|-|TRBV11-3
CASSRSGENTEAFF
TGTGCCAGCAGCCGGAGTGGGGAGAACACTGAAGCTTTCTTT
>TRBD2|TRBJ2-1|-|TRBV29-1
CSVPDGRTSYNEQFF
TGCAGCGTCCCTGACGGGAGGACCTCCTACAATGAGCAGTTCTTC
>-|TRBJ1-1|-|TRBV18
CASSPKRSEAFF
TGTGCCAGCTCACCGAAAAGGTCTGAAGCTTTCTTT
>-|TRBJ2-1|-|TRBV11-2
CASSPRQLRNEQFF
TGTGCCAGCAGTCCAAGACAGCTGAGGAATGAGCAGTTCTTC
>-|TRBJ1-1|-|TRBV28
CASSPRGGGEAFF
TGTGCCAGCAGCCCAAGGGGTGGGGGTGAAGCTTTCTTT
>TRBD1|TRBJ1-1|few|TRBV2
CASRAPDRGPTEAFF
TGTGCCAGCAGAGCACCGGACAGGGGGCCTACTGAAGCTTTCTTT
>-|TRBJ2-7|once|TRBV19
CASSNWAASSYEQYF
TGTGCCAGTAGTAACTGGGCGGCATCCTCCTACGAGCAGTACTTC
>-|TRBJ2-7|-|TRBV21-1
CASSPKDREVRYEQYF
TGTGCCAGCAGCCCAAAAGACAGGGAAGTTCGGTACGAGCAGTACTTC
>-|TRBJ2-3|-|TRBV11-2
CASSLALGTGTDTQYF
TGTGCCAGCAGCTTAGCACTAGGTACCGGGACAGATACGCAGTATTTT
>-|TRBJ1-6|-|TRBV19
CASSIDWAGMRNNSPLHF
TGTGCCAGTAGTATAGATTGGGCCGGAATGCGGAATAATTCACCCCTCCACTTT
>-|TRBJ2-1|-|TRBV6-5
CASSYRWGEPAEQFF
TGTGCCAGCAGTTACCGGTGGGGGGAGCCAGCGGAGCAGTTCTTC
>TRBD1|TRBJ2-1|-|TRBV10-3
CAIATGVANNEQFF
TGTGCCATCGCGACAGGGGTGGCGAACAATGAGCAGTTCTTC
>TRBD2|TRBJ2-1|-|TRBV6-5
CASNPSGRYNEQFF
TGTGCCAGCAACCCTAGCGGGAGGTACAATGAGCAGTTCTTC
>TRBD1|TRBJ1-4|-|TRBV6-1
CASSVDRVDEKLFF
TGTGCCAGCAGTGTGGACAGGGTTGATGAAAAACTGTTTTTT
>TRBD2|TRBJ2-7|-|TRBV29-1
CSVGRTSGSGEQYF
TGCAGCGTTGGTCGGACTAGCGGGAGTGGAGAGCAGTACTTC
>-|TRBJ1-1|-|TRBV6-6
CASSYSSNTEAFF
TGTGCCAGCAGTTACTCGTCGAACACTGAAGCTTTCTTT
>-|TRBJ1-5|-|TRBV10-3
CAISEYTGYQPQHF
TGTGCCATCAGTGAGTACACAGGGTATCAGCCCCAGCATTTT
>-|TRBJ2-3|-|TRBV27
CASKGGLSNADTQYF
TGTGCCAGCAAGGGGGGTCTTAGTAACGCAGATACGCAGTATTTT
>-|TRBJ1-5|-|TRBV7-9
CASSPGEGPYQPQHF
TGTGCCAGCAGCCCGGGGGAGGGCCCTTATCAGCCCCAGCATTTT
>TRBD2|TRBJ2-7|-|TRBV27
CASRLAGLYEQYF
TGTGCCAGCAGACTAGCGGGACTCTACGAGCAGTACTTC
>-|TRBJ2-2|-|TRBV29-1
CSVALANTGELFF
TGCAGCGTTGCGCTGGCGAACACCGGGGAGCTGTTTTTT